The 18 T cell receptor beta chains reported below all come from one sample, sequenced in a study of radiotherapy plus CTLA-4 blockade in lung cancer. TCRdb's table, derived via immunoSEQ multiplex PCR, lists solely in-frame clones and lacks some. The data hold around 110,000 clones, with about nine tenths observed a single time. This specimen was peripheral blood, taken from a patient treated with radiotherapy plus ipilimumab. These receptors originate from a human donor with non-small cell lung cancer that progressed on radiotherapy plus ipilimumab.

V is TRBV4-2 and J is TRBJ2-7; D not resolved. V lost 3 bases, J lost 5 bases, and 11 bases lay in between. Germline V gene data show CDR1 as LGHNA and CDR2 as YNFKEQ. The CDR3 has 13 amino acids. The CDR3: CASSQTLGNEQYF. CDR3 DNA sequence: TGTGCCAGCAGCCAGACCCTGGGAAACGAGCAGTACTTC.

The rearrangement uses TRBV19 and TRBJ1-1; no clear D gene. This CDR3 region has 13 residues. In germline, CDR1 is LNHDA, CDR2 SQIVND (reference sequence). Trimming shortened V by 4 bases and J by 1 base, and 7 bases separated the two germline ends. The CDR3 DNA reads TGTGCCAGTAGTACAGCCAGGAACACTGAAGCTTTCTTT. It yields the protein CASSTARNTEAFF.

The J gene is TRBJ2-7, the V gene TRBV7-9, with 10 bases aligning to TRBD2. Trimming cost V 3 bases and J 6 bases; bases outside gene matches: 17. The germline V gene encodes CDR1 SEHNR and CDR2 FQNEAQ (reference sequence). The CDR3 totals 18 residues. The CDR3 sequence: CASSFFRGQREGPGEQYF. CDR3 DNA sequence: TGTGCCAGCAGCTTTTTCCGGGGTCAGCGGGAGGGCCCTGGCGAGCAGTACTTC. Full variable domain (rest looked up from reference TRBV7-9 and TRBJ2-7): DTGVSQNPRHKITKRGQNVTFRCDPISEHNRLYWYRQTLGQGPEFLTYFQNEAQLEKSRLLSDRFSAERPKGSFSTLEIQRTEQGDSAMYLCASSFFRGQREGPGEQYFGPGTRLTVT.

J is TRBJ2-2 and V is TRBV9, with 10 bases matching TRBD1. Looked up from germline, CDR1 is SGDLS and CDR2 is YYNGEE. The ends lost 2 bases at V and 4 bases at J; junction bases unmatched: 5. There are 16 residues in the CDR3. The CDR3 reads CASSVGQGVGTGELFF. The CDR3 bases are TGTGCCAGCAGCGTCGGACAGGGGGTAGGCACCGGGGAGCTGTTTTTT.

The rearrangement links TRBV5-6 to TRBJ1-1; 11 bases fit TRBD1. CDR1 is SGHDT and CDR2 is YYEEEE in the germline V gene. J was trimmed by 2 bases and V by 4 bases; bases with no gene match: 7. CDR3 length equals 16 residues. DNA for the CDR3: TGTGCCAGCAGCCGCCGGGACAGGGGGTCCAACACTGAAGCTTTCTTT. Its protein product is CASSRRDRGSNTEAFF. The full variable domain, rest sourced from reference TRBV5-6 and TRBJ1-1, is DAGVTQSPTHLIKTRGQQVTLRCSPKSGHDTVSWYQQALGQGPQFIFQYYEEEERQRGNFPDRFSGHQFPNYSSELNVNALLLGDSALYLCASSRRDRGSNTEAFFGQGTRLTVV.

Here the CDR3 reads CASSLGYRSDRSGYTF. CDR3 DNA sequence: TGTGCCAGCAGCTTAGGCTACAGGTCGGATCGTAGTGGCTACACCTTC. This chain joins TRBV7-2 and TRBJ1-2, with D possibly TRBD1 on 5 matching bases. Looked up from germline, CDR1 is SGHTA and CDR2 is FQGNSA. The CDR3 runs 16 residues. V was clipped by 1 base and J by 7 bases, with 19 bases between them. Together with reference TRBV7-2 and TRBJ1-2, the CDR3 gives the full variable domain: GAGVSQSPSNKVTEKGKDVELRCDPISGHTALYWYRQSLGQGLEFLIYFQGNSAPDKSGLPSDRFSAERTGGSVSTLTIQRTQQEDSAVYLCASSLGYRSDRSGYTFGSGTRLTVV.

The chain has TRBV6-5 and TRBJ1-2; D ambiguous. V was cut by 5 bases and J by 0 bases, with 7 bases left in between. CDR1 MNHEY and CDR2 SVGAGI come from the germline V gene. CDR3 length equals 13 residues. CDR3 DNA sequence: TGTGCCAGCAGTATGACACCTAACTATGGCTACACCTTC. Encoded protein: CASSMTPNYGYTF.

This chain links TRBV7-9 with TRBJ2-7; either TRBD1 or TRBD2 may fit D (5 bases each). With 8 bases removed from V and 5 bases from J, the gap between germline ends came to 19 bases. This CDR3 spans 14 amino acids. From germline, CDR1 is SEHNR and CDR2 FQNEAQ (reference sequence). CDR3: CASGGVGPGHEQYF. The CDR3 DNA is TGTGCCAGCGGGGGAGTCGGACCTGGACACGAGCAGTACTTC.

V gene TRBV18 combines with J gene TRBJ2-7; 9 bases agree with TRBD2. Per the germline V gene, CDR1 is KGHSH and CDR2 is LQKENI. V was clipped by 1 base and J by 13 bases; unmatched bases: 11. The CDR3 spans 14 residues. In DNA form, the CDR3 reads TGTGCCAGCTCACCACTAGGGCGGGAGGGCCGTGGATACTTC. Its translation: CASSPLGREGRGYF. Full variable domain (missing parts from reference TRBV18 and TRBJ2-7): NAGVMQNPRHLVRRRGQEARLRCSPMKGHSHVYWYRQLPEEGLKFMVYLQKENIIDESGMPKERFSAEFPKEGPSILRIQQVVRGDSAAYFCASSPLGREGRGYFGPGTRLTVT.

This clone was recorded once. This chain uses TRBV7-3 with TRBJ2-3; TRBD2 aligns across 7 bases. Germline-derived CDR1 and CDR2 are SGHTA and FQGTGA. The CDR3 length is 14 residues. V lost 3 bases, J lost 6 bases, and 6 bases stayed unmatched. CDR3 sequence reads: CASSLAGAVDTQYF. The CDR3 DNA is TGTGCCAGCAGCTTGGCGGGAGCGGTCGATACGCAGTATTTT.

This rearrangement joins TRBV7-2 to TRBJ2-1, with 14 bases that match TRBD2. Germline V gives CDR1 SGHTA, CDR2 FQGNSA. V lost 1 base and J lost 7; bases outside the gene matches: 3. The CDR3 has 16 residues. CDR3 sequence (DNA): TGTGCCAGCAGCTTAGTCGGGACTAGCGGGAGTAATGAGCAGTTCTTC. Translated: CASSLVGTSGSNEQFF.

The chain couples TRBV13 to TRBJ2-3; 10 bases line up with TRBD1. Germline values: CDR1 PRHDT, CDR2 FYEKMQ (reference sequence). Losses at the gene ends were 5 bases for V and 3 bases for J; bases not matched to a gene: 11. The CDR3 has 17 amino acids. DNA for the CDR3: TGTGCCAGCAGCCGCGATGGACAGGGGGAAAAGACAGATACGCAGTATTTT. Encoded protein: CASSRDGQGEKTDTQYF.

This chain joins TRBV7-9 and TRBJ2-2, with 9 bases aligning to TRBD2. The length of the CDR3 is 14 residues. Germline V gene sequence: CDR1 SEHNR, CDR2 FQNEAQ (reference sequence). V gave up 8 bases and J gave up 6 bases; unmatched junction bases: 7. The CDR3 sequence is CASLPGLAPGELFF. The CDR3 DNA sequence: TGTGCCAGCCTGCCGGGACTAGCTCCCGGGGAGCTGTTTTTT.

The chain carries TRBV7-3 and TRBJ2-1, with TRBD2 matching 11 bases. V gave up 2 bases and J gave up 9 bases; unmatched junction bases: 6. Germline V gene sequence: CDR1 SGHTA, CDR2 FQGTGA. The CDR3 is 15 residues long. The CDR3 is CASSLLAGGVVEQFF. CDR3 nucleotides: TGTGCCAGCAGCTTACTAGCGGGAGGAGTTGTTGAGCAGTTCTTC.

The chain couples TRBV27 to TRBJ1-1; 9 bases line up with TRBD1. Losses at the gene ends were 5 bases for V and 7 bases for J; bases not matched to a gene: 5. This CDR3 contains 13 residues. Germline-derived CDR1 and CDR2 are MNHEY and SMNVEV (reference sequence). In DNA, the CDR3 is TGTGCCAGCAGTCCCACAGGGGGCGGTGAAGCTTTCTTT. Its protein product is CASSPTGGGEAFF.

This sequence joins TRBV7-9 and TRBJ1-4; no clear D. The CDR3 is made up of 14 amino acids. In germline, CDR1 is SEHNR, CDR2 FQNEAQ (reference sequence). Between the trimmed V and J ends, which lost 5 bases and 4 bases, there was a span of 11 bases. The CDR3 loop is CASSLKDGNEKLFF. As DNA, the CDR3 is TGTGCCAGCAGCCTTAAGGACGGTAATGAAAAACTGTTTTTT.

CDR3 nucleotide sequence: TGTGCCAGCAGCGCTCGGACAGCGAGTAGCAATCAGCCCCAGCATTTT. Translating it yields CASSARTASSNQPQHF. The rearrangement links TRBV5-6 to TRBJ1-5, with D maybe TRBD1 (6 bases). The germline gives CDR1 SGHDT, CDR2 YYEEEE. V lost 4 bases and J 0 bases, leaving 14 bases between the germline ends. This CDR3 is built from 16 residues.

The CDR3 nucleotides are TGTGCCAGCAGCCCGACGTGGGCTAGCGGGAGGAGTCCAGATACGCAGTATTTT. This sequence encodes CASSPTWASGRSPDTQYF. The chain recombines TRBV7-9 with TRBJ2-3, with 11 bases that match TRBD2. The ends lost 5 bases at V and 4 bases at J; junction bases unmatched: 14. The V gene's germline CDR1 is SEHNR and CDR2 FQNEAQ (reference sequence). This CDR3 spans 18 amino acids.